The next 9 T cell receptor beta chains were all read from a single sample in a study of tumor and adjacent non-tumor tissue in lung cancer. No cell sorting was done before RNA was extracted from the tissue. The library came from three nested PCR rounds adapted from ARM-PCR protocols. TCRdb recomputed calls from the multiplex PCR reads with MiXCR, one row per CDR3 protein. The sample gives 130,000 or so distinct CDR3 sequences, about 66% of which show up once; roughly 13% is in the top ten. The sequenced material came from lung tumor tissue. These receptors were collected from a man aged 25-45 years with non-small cell lung cancer.

CDR3 DNA: TGCGCCAGCAGTCAAGAAAGACAGGGGATCCAACGATACGAGCAGTACTTC. Its translation is CASSQERQGIQRYEQYF. The chain uses TRBV23-1 and TRBJ2-7; TRBD1 matches 8 bases. TRBV23-1 carries the ORF label, with uncertain function. There are 17 residues in the CDR3. V gave up 2 bases and J gave up 4 bases; unmatched junction bases: 13.

Only one count was recorded for this clonotype. One base away lies a much larger clone, so this may be a sequencing read error. This sequence joins TRBV20-1 and TRBJ2-5; D assignment may be TRBD1 or TRBD2 (5 bases each). CDR1 and CDR2 from the germline V gene are DFQATT and SNEGSKA (reference sequence). The CDR3 spans 11 residues. DNA of the CDR3: TGCACTTCCGAGAGGGGAAGGACCCAGTACTTC. Translation gives CTSERGRTQYF.

For this clonotype: Sequence at one end of the junction differs from germline and may be a read error. The chain joins TRBV5-6 to TRBJ1-2; D is possibly TRBD1 (5 bases). There are 17 residues in the CDR3. The germline V gene encodes CDR1 SGHDT and CDR2 YYEEEE. The CDR3 coding sequence is TGTGCCAGCAGCTCACCTTTAACGGAGGGGCGAATCTATGTCTACACCTTC. Amino acid sequence: CASSSPLTEGRIYVYTF.

For this clonotype: The junction departs from the called germline gene at one end, perhaps through a read error. The V gene is TRBV29-1, the J gene TRBJ2-7; D is possibly TRBD2 (6 bases). Per the germline V gene, CDR1 is SQVTM and CDR2 is ANQGSEA. The CDR3 contains 14 residues. The CDR3 DNA is TGCAGCGTTGACTCCGAGACTAGTTCTTACGATCAGTACTTC. Protein: CSVDSETSSYDQYF.

Many counts were recorded for this clonotype. The CDR3: CSARDSGSGANYGYTF. The CDR3 nucleotides are TGCAGTGCTAGAGATTCAGGGAGCGGAGCTAACTATGGCTACACCTTC. V and J are TRBV20-1 and TRBJ1-2; D is perhaps TRBD1 (5 bases). CDR3 length: 16 amino acids. The germline V gene encodes CDR1 DFQATT and CDR2 SNEGSKA (reference sequence). V was clipped by 0 bases and J by 0 bases, with 14 bases between them.

Note on this clonotype: A much larger clone lies one base from this, so it may be a read error. The chain joins TRBV6-2 or TRBV6-3 to TRBJ2-5; D is tentatively TRBD1 or TRBD2 (5 bases each). Germline-derived CDR1 and CDR2 are MNHEY and SVGEGT. This CDR3 is 16 amino acids long. V lost 6 bases, J lost 3 bases, and 20 bases lay in between. CDR3 amino acids: CASSPHTGTTKETQYF. The CDR3 coding sequence is TGTGCCAGCAGCCCCCATACGGGGACCACCAAAGAGACCCAGTACTTC.

The rearrangement links TRBV11-2 to TRBJ2-1; D gene ambiguous. The length of the CDR3 is 18 residues. In germline, CDR1 is SGHAT, CDR2 FQNNGV. V was clipped by 4 bases and J by 4 bases, with 23 bases between them. In nucleotides, the CDR3 is TGTGCCAGCAGCTCCCCCCTGACGTTGCTGAGCTCATACAATGAGCAGTTCTTC. Its translation: CASSSPLTLLSSYNEQFF. Together with reference TRBV11-2 and TRBJ2-1, the CDR3 gives the full variable domain: EAGVAQSPRYKIIEKRQSVAFWCNPISGHATLYWYQQILGQGPKLLIQFQNNGVVDDSQLPKDRFSAERLKGVDSTLKIQPAKLEDSAVYLCASSSPLTLLSSYNEQFFGPGTRLTVL.

With respect to this clonotype: Without the conserved terminal phenylalanine or tryptophan, this CDR3 likely stems from a read error. The chain couples TRBV4-1 to TRBJ2-5; the match to TRBD2 covers 8 bases. This CDR3 has 14 residues. The V gene's germline CDR1 is MGHRA and CDR2 YSYEKL. CDR3 sequence (DNA): TGCGCCAGCAGCCGCAGCGGGAGCCAAGAGACTCAGTACTCC. This translates into CASSRSGSQETQYS.

This clonotype was seen many times. The chain carries TRBV12-3 or TRBV12-4 and TRBJ2-7, with D unclear. The CDR3 has 14 residues. Trimming stripped 1 base from V and 0 bases from J, with 7 bases between. Here the CDR3 reads CASSLDGPSYEQYF. The CDR3 nucleotides read TGTGCCAGCAGTTTAGACGGCCCCTCCTACGAGCAGTACTTC.